This entry lists 22 T cell receptor beta chains sequenced from one sample in a study of cytomegalovirus exposure and HLA in healthy donors. PCR employed 60 Vbeta and 13 Jbeta primers. Here immunoSEQ multiplex PCR was the method, and the copy in TCRdb shows in-frame clones only, minus some. Of roughly 130,000 clones detected, 78% appear once; the ten largest clones hold roughly 1.9%. What was sequenced was PBMCs. The receptors stem from a woman aged 40 to 50 in good health and CMV-seronegative.

CDR3 sequence: CASILGGGAVETQYF. CDR3 nucleotides: TGCGCCAGCATCCTCGGGGGAGGGGCGGTGGAGACCCAGTACTTC. The V call is TRBV5-1, the J call TRBJ2-5, with 7 bases fitting TRBD2. Unmatched junction bases numbered 13, after V lost 6 bases and J lost 5 bases. Germline V gene lookup returns CDR1 SGHRS and CDR2 YFSETQ. CDR3 length: 15 amino acids.

The rearrangement uses TRBV28 and TRBJ1-1; D is unresolved. This CDR3 is built from 11 residues. Trimming shortened V by 1 base and J by 7 bases, and 4 bases separated the two germline ends. From germline, CDR1 is MDHEN and CDR2 SYDVKM. CDR3 region: CASSLFREAFF. Here the CDR3 DNA reads TGTGCCAGCAGTTTATTTCGTGAAGCTTTCTTT.

The chain uses TRBV6-4 and TRBJ1-5; D is perhaps TRBD1 (6 bases). Trimming took 6 bases from V and 2 from J, leaving 14 bases between them. Germline values: CDR1 MRHNA, CDR2 SNTAGT. There are 15 residues in the CDR3. CDR3 sequence (DNA): TGTGCCAGCAGCCGGGACAACGGCGGCAATCAGCCCCAGCATTTT. Translated, it gives CASSRDNGGNQPQHF.

This clone appeared a few times. The genes are TRBV19 and TRBJ1-5, with D possibly TRBD1 on 5 matching bases. Germline V gives CDR1 LNHDA, CDR2 SQIVND (reference sequence). The ends were cut back, 5 bases at V and 7 bases at J, with 12 bases in the middle. CDR3 length equals 13 residues. The chain's CDR3 is CASSQGLGQPQHF. For the CDR3, the DNA is TGTGCCAGTAGTCAGGGTCTAGGGCAGCCCCAGCATTTT.

The chain links TRBV9 to TRBJ2-3, with 7 positions matching TRBD2. The CDR3 spans 15 residues. V lost 4 bases to trimming and J lost 5 bases; unmatched junction nucleotides: 10. Germline V gives CDR1 SGDLS, CDR2 YYNGEE. The CDR3 DNA is TGTGCCAGCAGCCCGACTAGCTTGTCTTTAGATACGCAGTATTTT. It translates to CASSPTSLSLDTQYF.

This chain connects TRBV6-6 to TRBJ1-1, with 8 bases aligning to TRBD1. This CDR3 has 15 amino acids. V was clipped by 0 bases and J by 3 bases; unmatched bases: 3. Germline-derived CDR1 and CDR2 are MNHNY and SVGAGI (reference sequence). The CDR3 DNA is TGTGCCAGCAGTTACTCGACAGGGGCGGACACTGAAGCTTTCTTT. It codes for CASSYSTGADTEAFF.

The chain is built from TRBV6-4 and TRBJ1-1; D is ambiguous. The CDR3 is made up of 17 amino acids. Trimming took 2 bases from V and 6 from J, leaving 22 bases between them. CDR1 is MRHNA, CDR2 SNTAGT, per germline. CDR3 region: CASSDADSKEVRPEAFF. In DNA form, the CDR3 reads TGTGCCAGCAGTGACGCCGATTCCAAGGAGGTAAGGCCTGAAGCTTTCTTT.

The V call is TRBV5-4, the J call TRBJ1-5; maybe TRBD1 (5 bases). The germline V and J ends were trimmed by 0 bases and 3 bases, with 7 bases remaining between them. Germline-derived CDR1 and CDR2 are SGHNT and YYREEE (reference sequence). This CDR3 spans 14 amino acids. CDR3 residues: CASSLAGPNQPQHF. The CDR3, as DNA: TGTGCCAGCAGCTTGGCAGGGCCCAATCAGCCCCAGCATTTT.

The J gene is TRBJ1-5, the V gene TRBV2; the D gene is possibly TRBD1 (5 bases). Between the trimmed V and J ends, which lost 0 bases and 3 bases, there was a span of 9 bases. In germline, CDR1 is SNHLY, CDR2 FYNNEI. The CDR3 is made up of 15 amino acids. The CDR3 sequence: CASSEARGYNQPQHF. DNA for the CDR3: TGTGCCAGCAGTGAAGCTCGGGGGTACAATCAGCCCCAGCATTTT.

The genes are TRBV5-4 and TRBJ2-5; TRBD2 aligns across 9 bases. Germline lookup yields CDR1 SGHNT and CDR2 YYREEE (reference sequence). V was pared by 9 bases and J by 4 bases, with 10 bases of the junction left unmatched. There are 14 residues in the CDR3. CDR3 DNA sequence: TGTGCCACATCAGCGGGGGGCGCAACAGAGACCCAGTACTTC. It encodes CATSAGGATETQYF.

This clone has more than one count but fewer than ten. The chain joins TRBV7-9 to TRBJ2-3; D uncertain. Per germline, CDR1 SEHNR and CDR2 FQNEAQ (reference sequence). The length of the CDR3 is 14 residues. V dropped 3 bases and J dropped 0 bases, with 7 bases sitting between them. CDR3 sequence: CASSLTPSTDTQYF. In DNA form, the CDR3 reads TGTGCCAGCAGCTTGACACCTAGCACAGATACGCAGTATTTT.

The CDR3 sequence: CASTPLGGGGTEAFF. The CDR3 DNA is TGTGCCAGCACCCCTCTGGGCGGGGGCGGGACTGAAGCTTTCTTT. V usage is TRBV6-5 and J usage is TRBJ1-1, with D possibly being TRBD1 (6 bases). CDR1 is MNHEY and CDR2 is SVGAGI in the germline V gene. The CDR3 runs 15 residues. V lost 7 bases and J lost 5, with 20 bases in between.

CDR3 protein: CASRAGDSYDEQFF. For the CDR3, the DNA is TGCGCCAGCAGAGCGGGGGACTCTTACGATGAGCAGTTCTTC. The chain combines TRBV5-1 with TRBJ2-1, with TRBD2 matching 8 bases. The length of the CDR3 is 14 residues. The V gene's germline CDR1 is SGHRS and CDR2 YFSETQ. V was clipped by 5 bases and J by 8 bases; unmatched bases: 9.

This chain connects TRBV7-7 to TRBJ2-5; 8 bases map to TRBD1. V lost 0 bases, J lost 5 bases, and 5 bases stayed unmatched. The CDR3 consists of 15 residues. CDR1 and CDR2 from the germline V gene are SSHAT and FNYEAQ (reference sequence). The CDR3 spells CASSLAGTGGETQYF. The CDR3 DNA is TGTGCCAGCAGCTTAGCGGGGACAGGAGGGGAGACCCAGTACTTC.

This clone was seen more than once but under ten times. At one end, the junction sequence differs from germline, possibly due to a read error. This chain links TRBV5-4 with TRBJ2-6; maybe TRBD1 (5 bases). Germline assignment: CDR1 SGHNT and CDR2 YYREEE (reference sequence). The CDR3 contains 17 residues. The CDR3 DNA reads as TGTGCCAGCAGCTTGGGACACGGTAACTCTGGGGCCAACGGCCTGACTTTC. It is translated as CASSLGHGNSGANGLTF.

The chain employs TRBV19 and TRBJ2-1; 8 bases are shared with TRBD1. With 1 base clipped from V and 9 bases from J, the junction kept 5 bases outside the gene matches. Germline V gene sequence: CDR1 LNHDA, CDR2 SQIVND (reference sequence). The CDR3 covers 14 residues. CDR3 region: CASSIAQGAREQFF. As DNA, the CDR3 is TGTGCCAGTAGTATAGCTCAGGGGGCGCGTGAGCAGTTCTTC.

V is TRBV28 and J is TRBJ2-7; the D gene is possibly TRBD2 (6 bases). Germline V gene sequence: CDR1 MDHEN, CDR2 SYDVKM. This CDR3 spans 15 amino acids. V gave up 6 bases and J gave up 3 bases, with 18 bases separating them. CDR3 sequence: CASSVPAGPSYEQYF. In nucleotides, the CDR3 is TGTGCCAGCAGCGTCCCAGCGGGCCCGAGCTACGAGCAGTACTTC.

This clone appeared once. The CDR3 bases are TGTGCCAGCAGCTTGGAGTGGGGGGGAAGGCGTACCACCTTC. Its protein product is CASSLEWGGRRTTF. The chain is built from TRBV5-6 and TRBJ1-2, with a tentative D call TRBD1 (5 bases). Per germline, CDR1 SGHDT and CDR2 YYEEEE. V lost 0 bases, J lost 13 bases, and 19 bases lay in between. The CDR3 loop spans 14 amino acids.

This chain joins TRBV13 and TRBJ2-5, with 9 bases fitting TRBD2. Germline loops: CDR1 PRHDT, CDR2 FYEKMQ (reference sequence). V lost 5 bases to trimming and J lost 4 bases; unmatched junction nucleotides: 8. The CDR3 extends over 15 amino acids. The CDR3 loop is CASSIIAGEGETQYF. CDR3 nucleotide sequence: TGTGCCAGCAGCATAATAGCGGGAGAGGGAGAGACCCAGTACTTC.

The chain carries TRBV11-2 and TRBJ2-7, with 11 bases identical to TRBD2. V was pared by 1 base and J by 3 bases, with 2 bases of the junction left unmatched. Germline CDR1 reads SGHAT; CDR2 reads FQNNGV. The CDR3 length is 15 residues. The chain's CDR3 is CASSLVAGGHYEQYF. The CDR3 DNA reads as TGTGCCAGCAGCTTAGTAGCGGGGGGGCACTACGAGCAGTACTTC.

This clone has more than one count but fewer than ten. J is TRBJ2-7 and V is TRBV5-1, with D possibly matching TRBD1 (6 bases). CDR3 length equals 15 residues. The V gene lost 0 bases and the J gene lost 7 bases, with 17 bases spanning the gap. Per germline, CDR1 SGHRS and CDR2 YFSETQ. CDR3 coding DNA: TGCGCCAGCAGCTTGGTTTCCGGGACACTAGGGGAGCAGTACTTC. Amino acids: CASSLVSGTLGEQYF.

This rearrangement joins TRBV5-1 to TRBJ1-6; D not certain. Per the germline V gene, CDR1 is SGHRS and CDR2 is YFSETQ. V was cut by 0 bases and J by 5 bases, with 9 bases left in between. CDR3 length: 15 amino acids. The CDR3 nucleotides read TGCGCCAGCAGCTTGGTAGTCGGAGATAATTCACCCCTCCACTTT. This codes for CASSLVVGDNSPLHF.